What follows are 21 T cell receptor beta chains derived from one specimen sequenced in a study of PD-1 blockade in classical Hodgkin lymphoma. The table came from immunoSEQ multiplex PCR; TCRdb's copy has only in-frame clones and leaves some out. The repertoire holds 15,000 to 20,000 clones, with 76% as singletons. Specified time point: cycle 4 day 1 (C4D1), after 5 to 7 weeks of nivolumab. Every patient experienced relapse after autologous stem cell transplantation, and brentuximab vedotin exposure varied. Sequenced here: peripheral blood mononuclear cells (PBMCs), sampled before the fourth cycle of nivolumab. The receptors stem from a human donor with classical Hodgkin lymphoma.

In this sample, this clone turned up a few times. The V and J genes are TRBV7-2 and TRBJ2-7, with D possibly being TRBD1 (6 bases). V was cut by 5 bases and J by 7 bases, with 21 bases left in between. Germline V gives CDR1 SGHTA, CDR2 FQGNSA. The CDR3 totals 15 residues. The CDR3 reads CASSRDNLAAQEQYF. As DNA, the CDR3 is TGTGCCAGCAGCCGGGACAATCTAGCCGCCCAGGAGCAGTACTTC.

This rearrangement joins TRBV27 to TRBJ1-2; D not certain. Trimming took off 0 bases at V and 7 bases at J, with 12 bases between the two ends. Germline CDR1 and CDR2: MNHEY and SMNVEV (reference sequence). The CDR3 covers 14 residues. The CDR3 spells CASSLSQVSAGYTF. The CDR3 coding sequence is TGTGCCAGCAGTTTATCTCAGGTTTCGGCTGGCTACACCTTC.

Comments on this clone: Only one base separates this from a far larger clonotype, so it likely reflects a read error. Distinct nucleotide sequences in the sample also encode this CDR3. The chain has TRBV5-1 and TRBJ1-5; TRBD1 might be the D (6 bases). The CDR3 consists of 15 residues. Germline V CDR1 and CDR2: SGHRS, YFSETQ. The V and J ends lost 2 bases and 5 bases respectively, with 14 bases between them. CDR3 sequence reads: CASSFGQGTHQPQHF. CDR3 DNA sequence: TGCGCCAGCAGCTTTGGCCAGGGGACACATCAGCCCCAGCATTTT.

The rearrangement uses TRBV9 and TRBJ2-7; D remains unclear. The germline CDR1 and CDR2 sequences are SGDLS and YYNGEE. V shed 4 bases and J shed 6 bases, with 11 bases lying between them. CDR3 length equals 12 residues. The CDR3 loop is CASSPSSSEQYV. In nucleotides, the CDR3 is TGTGCCAGCAGCCCATCCAGTTCCGAGCAGTACGTC.

This chain joins TRBV6-5 and TRBJ2-2; D gene unclear. V was shortened by 6 bases and J by 7 bases, with 3 bases between the two germline ends. CDR1 is MNHEY, CDR2 SVGAGI, per germline. The CDR3 runs 10 residues. The CDR3 loop is CASRDGELFF. CDR3 coding DNA: TGTGCCAGCAGAGACGGGGAGCTGTTTTTT.

The rearrangement joins TRBV7-2 to TRBJ1-5; no reliable D call. The length of the CDR3 is 14 residues. With 1 base removed from V and 7 bases from J, the gap between germline ends came to 11 bases. Looked up from germline, CDR1 is SGHTA and CDR2 is FQGNSA. CDR3 DNA: TGTGCCAGCAGCTTAGGGACCGGTACGCAGCCCCAGCATTTT. Its translation: CASSLGTGTQPQHF.

This rearrangement joins TRBV5-4 to TRBJ1-1, with 8 bases fitting TRBD1. The CDR3 has 14 amino acids. Germline-derived CDR1 and CDR2 are SGHNT and YYREEE (reference sequence). Trimming took 2 bases from V and 1 from J; bases not matched to a gene: 1. The CDR3 spells CASSLDRGNTEAFF. CDR3 sequence (DNA): TGTGCCAGCAGCTTAGACAGGGGGAACACTGAAGCTTTCTTT.

This chain joins TRBV5-1 and TRBJ2-2, with TRBD1 matching over 8 bases. The CDR3 spans 15 residues. Trimming removed 0 bases from V and 6 bases from J; junction bases left unmatched: 4. Germline V gives CDR1 SGHRS, CDR2 YFSETQ. The CDR3 bases are TGCGCCAGCAGCTTGGGGACAGGGTCGCCCGGGGAGCTGTTTTTT. Residues: CASSLGTGSPGELFF.

Only one count was recorded for this clone. The rearrangement links TRBV7-2 to TRBJ2-3, with 8 bases matching TRBD2. In germline, CDR1 is SGHTA, CDR2 FQGNSA. With V trimmed by 5 bases and J by 3 bases, 10 bases remained unmatched. This CDR3 comprises 16 residues. Here the CDR3 DNA reads TGTGCCAGCAGCCGTACACCGGGACTAGGAACAGATACGCAGTATTTT. Translating gives CASSRTPGLGTDTQYF. Using reference TRBV7-2 and TRBJ2-3 for the parts outside the CDR3, the full variable domain is GAGVSQSPSNKVTEKGKDVELRCDPISGHTALYWYRQSLGQGLEFLIYFQGNSAPDKSGLPSDRFSAERTGGSVSTLTIQRTQQEDSAVYLCASSRTPGLGTDTQYFGPGTRLTVL.

This chain uses TRBV7-8 with TRBJ2-2; D is tentatively TRBD1 or TRBD2 (5 bases each). Germline V CDR1 and CDR2: SGHVS, FQNEAQ. Trimming left V 6 bases short and J 3 bases short, with 11 bases between. The CDR3 runs 14 residues. This chain's CDR3 is CASSGAGDTGELFF. The CDR3 region has the DNA TGTGCCAGCAGTGGGGCCGGGGACACCGGGGAGCTGTTTTTT.

The gene calls are TRBV9 and TRBJ1-1, with 7 nucleotides matching TRBD1. The CDR3 extends over 14 amino acids. Germline CDR1 and CDR2: SGDLS and YYNGEE. With 0 bases clipped from V and 5 bases from J, the junction kept 4 bases outside the gene matches. The CDR3, as DNA: TGTGCCAGCAGCGTAGAGGGGGCGCGGACTGAAGCTTTCTTT. Residues: CASSVEGARTEAFF.

The V call is TRBV28, the J call TRBJ2-6, with D unresolved. Trimming pared 3 bases from V and 0 bases from J, leaving 12 bases between. This CDR3 is 17 amino acids long. Germline V CDR1 and CDR2: MDHEN, SYDVKM. The CDR3: CASSFEYFSSGANVLTF. The CDR3 DNA is TGTGCCAGCAGTTTTGAATACTTTAGCTCTGGGGCCAACGTCCTGACTTTC.

The chain couples TRBV2 to TRBJ1-5, with D possibly TRBD1 on 6 matching bases. With 2 bases removed from V and 16 bases from J, the gap between germline ends came to 18 bases. Germline CDR1 is SNHLY and CDR2 is FYNNEI. The CDR3 covers 13 residues. CDR3 DNA sequence: TGTGCCAGCAGTGAAAGGGCGACAGGCTTTTTACATTTT. Translating gives CASSERATGFLHF.

The genes are TRBV6-6 and TRBJ2-7, with D unresolved. Germline loops: CDR1 MNHNY, CDR2 SVGAGI (reference sequence). The CDR3 loop spans 13 amino acids. With 5 bases removed from V and 0 bases from J, the gap between germline ends came to 8 bases. In DNA form, the CDR3 reads TGTGCCAGCAGTAACAAGAACTCCTACGAGCAGTACGTC. This gives the protein CASSNKNSYEQYV.

The V call is TRBV27, the J call TRBJ2-7; 9 bases match TRBD1. The CDR3 runs to 16 residues. J gave up 3 bases and V 9 bases, and 15 bases lay outside the gene matches. The germline CDR1 and CDR2 sequences are MNHEY and SMNVEV (reference sequence). The CDR3: CASRDRVYPGFYEQYF. The CDR3 DNA follows: TGTGCCAGTAGGGACAGGGTATACCCCGGATTCTACGAGCAGTACTTC.

This clone came up a few times. The CDR3 DNA follows: TGTGCCAGCAGCCCGACAAGGGGAAACACTGAAGCTTTCTTT. It is translated as CASSPTRGNTEAFF. The V and J genes are TRBV28 and TRBJ1-1, with D possibly being TRBD1 (5 bases). V was trimmed by 6 bases and J by 2 bases, leaving 13 bases between them. The CDR3 runs 14 residues. Germline V gene sequence: CDR1 MDHEN, CDR2 SYDVKM.

V and J are TRBV5-1 and TRBJ2-1, with D possibly matching TRBD2 (5 bases). This CDR3 spans 15 amino acids. CDR1 and CDR2 from the germline V gene are SGHRS and YFSETQ. V dropped 2 bases and J dropped 7 bases, with 16 bases sitting between them. CDR3 sequence reads: CASSFGLATTNEQFF. DNA for the CDR3: TGCGCCAGCAGCTTTGGGCTAGCTACAACAAATGAGCAGTTCTTC.

This chain joins TRBV9 and TRBJ2-1, with D possibly matching TRBD2 (6 bases). Trimming pared 4 bases from V and 2 bases from J, leaving 13 bases between. Germline CDR1 is SGDLS and CDR2 is YYNGEE. The CDR3 spans 15 residues. The CDR3 protein is CASSPGGITYNEQFF. CDR3 nucleotide sequence: TGTGCCAGCAGCCCCGGAGGGATTACCTACAATGAGCAGTTCTTC.

The count of this clone is one. This chain links TRBV19 with TRBJ2-4; D possibly corresponds to TRBD1 (7 bases). Trimming pared 11 bases from V and 2 bases from J, leaving 25 bases between. Germline CDR1 reads LNHDA; CDR2 reads SQIVND (reference sequence). The CDR3 is made up of 17 amino acids. CDR3 sequence: CASTPRGGGSTKNIQYF. The CDR3 bases are TGTGCCTCAACCCCCCGTGGAGGGGGCAGTACCAAAAACATTCAGTACTTC.

The CDR3 DNA is TGCGCCAGCAGCACCTCAGGGGCGAACACCATATATTTT. Protein product: CASSTSGANTIYF. The V gene is TRBV5-1, the J gene TRBJ1-3, with D maybe TRBD1 (6 bases). This CDR3 comprises 13 residues. Trimming took 4 bases from V and 7 from J, leaving 12 bases between them. CDR1 and CDR2 (germline): SGHRS, YFSETQ. The variable domain in full, completed from reference TRBV5-1 and TRBJ1-3, reads KAGVTQTPRYLIKTRGQQVTLSCSPISGHRSVSWYQQTPGQGLQFLFEYFSETQRNKGNFPGRFSGRQFSNSRSEMNVSTLELGDSALYLCASSTSGANTIYFGEGSWLTVV.

The rearrangement joins TRBV19 to TRBJ1-4; D gene unclear. The CDR3 length is 14 residues. The V end was cut by 7 bases, the J end by 11 bases, with 20 bases between. CDR1 and CDR2 (germline): LNHDA, SQIVND (reference sequence). The CDR3 region is CASTPGHGERKLFF. In DNA form, the CDR3 reads TGTGCCAGTACCCCCGGGCACGGAGAGAGGAAACTGTTTTTT.